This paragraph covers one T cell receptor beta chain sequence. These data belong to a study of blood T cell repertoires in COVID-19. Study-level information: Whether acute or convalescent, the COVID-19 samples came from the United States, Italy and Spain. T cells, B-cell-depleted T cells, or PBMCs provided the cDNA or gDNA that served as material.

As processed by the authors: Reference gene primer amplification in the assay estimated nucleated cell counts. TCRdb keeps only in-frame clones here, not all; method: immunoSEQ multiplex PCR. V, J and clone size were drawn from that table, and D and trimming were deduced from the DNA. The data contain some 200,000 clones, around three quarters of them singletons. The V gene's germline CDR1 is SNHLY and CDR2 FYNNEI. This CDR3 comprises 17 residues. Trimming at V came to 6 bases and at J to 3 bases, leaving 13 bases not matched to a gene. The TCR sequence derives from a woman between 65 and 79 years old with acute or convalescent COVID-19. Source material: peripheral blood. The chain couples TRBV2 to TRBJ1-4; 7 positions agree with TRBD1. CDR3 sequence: CASRRRGGDLSNEKLFF. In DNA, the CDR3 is TGTGCCAGCAGACGGAGAGGGGGCGATTTGTCTAATGAAAAACTGTTTTTT.